These 8 T cell receptor beta chains were sequenced from one sample in a study of OX40 agonist ivuxolimab in advanced cancers. This table comes from immunoSEQ multiplex PCR, and its TCRdb copy is limited to in-frame clones, with some not included. The data contain around 68,000 clones, roughly nine tenths of them singletons. Source: CD4+ or CD8+ T cells sorted from blood, taken in a trial of the OX40 agonist ivuxolimab. These TCRs come from an adult with an advanced solid tumor such as melanoma, head and neck, liver or kidney cancer.

CDR3 nucleotide sequence: TGTGCCAGCTCACTTCCAGGGGCGAACACTGAAGCTTTCTTT. Protein: CASSLPGANTEAFF. The V and J genes are TRBV18 and TRBJ1-1; D possibly corresponds to TRBD1 (6 bases). Per germline, CDR1 KGHSH and CDR2 LQKENI. Trimming left V 4 bases short and J 1 base short, with 10 bases between. The CDR3 has 14 amino acids.

The chain couples TRBV7-2 to TRBJ2-4; 8 bases fit TRBD1. Germline V gene lookup returns CDR1 SGHTA and CDR2 FQGNSA. The CDR3 consists of 19 residues. The V and J ends lost 5 bases and 0 bases, in that order; junction bases with no gene match: 15. CDR3 sequence (DNA): TGTGCCAGCAGCGCCTCCGGGACAGGCATTGTCCTAGCCAAAAACATTCAGTACTTC. It codes for CASSASGTGIVLAKNIQYF.

The chain employs TRBV27 and TRBJ2-5; maybe TRBD1 (6 bases). Trimming cost V 2 bases and J 5 bases, with 15 bases left between them. Germline V CDR1 and CDR2: MNHEY, SMNVEV (reference sequence). The CDR3 length is 15 residues. The CDR3 loop is CASSLGVGQGETQYF. In DNA, the CDR3 is TGTGCCAGCAGTTTAGGGGTAGGGCAGGGGGAGACCCAGTACTTC.

This chain connects TRBV5-1 to TRBJ2-2; D gene ambiguous. Germline V gene sequence: CDR1 SGHRS, CDR2 YFSETQ. V was clipped by 0 bases and J by 5 bases, with 11 bases between them. The CDR3 has 15 amino acids. Here the CDR3 reads CASSLEGLVTGELFF. The CDR3 bases are TGCGCCAGCAGCTTGGAAGGGTTGGTGACCGGGGAGCTGTTTTTT.

This clone was seen once. The V gene is TRBV7-2, the J gene TRBJ2-1; 8 bases align to TRBD1. Unmatched junction bases numbered 19, after V lost 2 bases and J lost 10 bases. CDR3 size: 18 residues. Germline V lookup: CDR1 SGHTA, CDR2 FQGNSA. This CDR3 reads CASSLRRTGTPLQGEQFF. CDR3 DNA sequence: TGTGCCAGCAGCTTAAGACGGACAGGGACACCCTTACAGGGGGAGCAGTTCTTC.

The gene calls are TRBV6-6 and TRBJ2-7; D remains ambiguous. Germline V gene lookup returns CDR1 MNHNY and CDR2 SVGAGI (reference sequence). The CDR3 is 14 residues long. The V end was cut by 0 bases, the J end by 0 bases, with 6 bases between. CDR3 region: CASSYSSDSYEQYF. The CDR3 DNA follows: TGTGCCAGCAGTTACTCCTCGGACTCCTACGAGCAGTACTTC.

The genes are TRBV5-4 and TRBJ1-4; 7 positions agree with TRBD1. Trimming removed 4 bases from V and 8 bases from J; junction bases left unmatched: 17. This CDR3 is built from 17 residues. Germline assignment: CDR1 SGHNT and CDR2 YYREEE (reference sequence). CDR3 bases: TGTGCCAGCAGCCAGGGGGGGGTGACAGGGTTGAAGGAAAAACTGTTTTTT. Encoded protein: CASSQGGVTGLKEKLFF.

The genes are TRBV27 and TRBJ2-2; possibly TRBD1 for D (5 bases). The CDR3 is 14 residues long. V was trimmed by 6 bases and J by 4 bases, leaving 12 bases between them. CDR1 MNHEY and CDR2 SMNVEV come from the germline V gene (reference sequence). The CDR3 sequence: CASRRDRLTGELFF. The CDR3 DNA follows: TGTGCCAGCAGGCGAGACAGACTCACCGGGGAGCTGTTTTTT.